Below are 24 T cell receptor beta chains sequenced from a single sample in a study of blood T cell repertoires in COVID-19. Profiled with immunoSEQ multiplex PCR; TCRdb holds only in-frame clones, not every one. The sample gives more than 85,000 clones, about 86% of which show up once; around 4.4% is in the top ten. Input material: peripheral blood. These receptors were collected from a man aged 55-75 years with acute or convalescent COVID-19.

This clone was counted at least ten times. The chain joins TRBV30 to TRBJ1-6; D not resolved. CDR3 length: 12 residues. From germline, CDR1 is GTSNPN and CDR2 SVGIG (reference sequence). V was trimmed by 4 bases and J by 11 bases, leaving 12 bases between them. The CDR3 DNA is TGTGCCTGGAAGAGGAGTGAAACACCCCTCCACTTT. This encodes CAWKRSETPLHF. The complete variable domain, with remaining parts taken from reference TRBV30 and TRBJ1-6, reads SQTIHQWPATLVQPVGSPLSLECTVEGTSNPNLYWYRQAAGRGLQLLFYSVGIGQISSEVPQNLSASRPQDRQFILSSKKLLLSDSGFYLCAWKRSETPLHFGNGTRLTVT.

This clone was counted once. The V gene is TRBV3-1 (or the pseudogene TRBV3-2), the J gene TRBJ1-2; maybe TRBD1 (5 bases). The CDR3 loop spans 15 amino acids. Germline CDR1 is LGHDT and CDR2 is YNNKEL (reference sequence). V dropped 0 bases and J dropped 6 bases, with 14 bases sitting between them. The CDR3 nucleotides read TGTGCCAGCAGCCAAGATCTAGGGGCCCTAAATGGCTACACCTTC. As protein: CASSQDLGALNGYTF.

V and J are TRBV18 and TRBJ1-4, with a possible D match to TRBD1 (5 bases). Trimming left V 3 bases short and J 8 bases short, with 19 bases between. The germline V gene encodes CDR1 KGHSH and CDR2 LQKENI. The CDR3 length is 16 residues. The DNA of the CDR3 is TGTGCCAGCTCACCGGTCGCTAGCGGGGCTTGGGAAAAACTGTTTTTT. Protein sequence: CASSPVASGAWEKLFF.

This clone was recorded once. The chain has TRBV19 and TRBJ1-3, with 7 nucleotides matching TRBD1. The CDR3 runs 14 residues. CDR1 is LNHDA, CDR2 SQIVND, per germline (reference sequence). The trim removed 8 bases at V and 0 bases at J, leaving 4 bases unmatched. CDR3 DNA: TGTGCCAGTCGGGACAGTTACTCTGGAAACACCATATATTTT. This encodes CASRDSYSGNTIYF.

A single count supports this clone. This chain connects TRBV11-2 to TRBJ2-1; 7 bases map to TRBD2. This CDR3 is built from 14 residues. Germline values: CDR1 SGHAT, CDR2 FQNNGV. V dropped 5 bases and J dropped 3; count of bases not matched to a gene: 4. CDR3 sequence reads: CASSPGTNYNEQFF. CDR3 nucleotide sequence: TGTGCCAGCAGCCCCGGGACTAACTACAATGAGCAGTTCTTC. Full variable domain (remainder filled in from reference TRBV11-2 and TRBJ2-1): EAGVAQSPRYKIIEKRQSVAFWCNPISGHATLYWYQQILGQGPKLLIQFQNNGVVDDSQLPKDRFSAERLKGVDSTLKIQPAKLEDSAVYLCASSPGTNYNEQFFGPGTRLTVL.

The chain recombines TRBV13 with TRBJ2-3, with 9 bases identical to TRBD1. This CDR3 contains 16 residues. Germline V gene data show CDR1 as PRHDT and CDR2 as FYEKMQ (reference sequence). V was clipped by 6 bases and J by 5 bases; unmatched bases: 12. Here the CDR3 DNA reads TGTGCCAGCAGGACCGGGACAGGGAAAGGAGTAGATACGCAGTATTTT. Translation: CASRTGTGKGVDTQYF.

The chain carries TRBV7-8 and TRBJ1-5; D remains ambiguous. Deletions cut 1 base from V and 8 bases from J, with 9 bases between. There are 13 residues in the CDR3. Germline V gives CDR1 SGHVS, CDR2 FQNEAQ. This CDR3 is CASSLVRLEPQHF. DNA for the CDR3: TGTGCCAGCAGCTTAGTCAGATTGGAGCCCCAGCATTTT.

The V gene is TRBV10-2, the J gene TRBJ2-7; possibly TRBD2 for D (5 bases). Trimming removed 3 bases at V and 3 bases at J, with 12 bases between. CDR3 length equals 14 residues. CDR1 is WSHSY and CDR2 is SAAADI in the germline V gene. The CDR3 loop reads CASSEGSRGYEQYV. CDR3 sequence (DNA): TGCGCCAGCAGTGAAGGGAGTCGTGGCTACGAGCAGTACGTC.

The chain joins TRBV30 to TRBJ2-5; 9 bases fit TRBD2. The CDR3 has 14 amino acids. V gave up 1 base and J gave up 5 bases; unmatched junction bases: 5. Germline V gene lookup returns CDR1 GTSNPN and CDR2 SVGIG (reference sequence). CDR3 nucleotides: TGTGCCTGGAGTGCGGGACTAGCTGGGGAGACCCAGTACTTC. The encoded protein is CAWSAGLAGETQYF. Complete variable domain (other parts from reference TRBV30 and TRBJ2-5): SQTIHQWPATLVQPVGSPLSLECTVEGTSNPNLYWYRQAAGRGLQLLFYSVGIGQISSEVPQNLSASRPQDRQFILSSKKLLLSDSGFYLCAWSAGLAGETQYFGPGTRLLVL.

The V gene is TRBV12-1, the J gene TRBJ2-4; the D call TRBD2 from the table was never checked on the DNA. TRBV12-1 is a known pseudogene. The CDR3 covers 17 residues. In nucleotides, the CDR3 is TGTGCCAGCAGCTTAGCGGGAGTAGGTGGAGCCAAAAACATTCAGTACTTC. It codes for CASSLAGVGGAKNIQYF.

This chain joins TRBV28 and TRBJ2-7; 7 bases line up with TRBD1. This CDR3 contains 16 residues. In germline, CDR1 is MDHEN, CDR2 SYDVKM. J was trimmed by 4 bases and V by 6 bases; bases with no gene match: 15. The CDR3 is CASSFDRAELTYEQYF. As DNA, the CDR3 is TGTGCCAGCAGCTTTGACAGGGCGGAGCTTACTTACGAGCAGTACTTC. The whole variable domain, remainder taken from reference TRBV28 and TRBJ2-7, is DVKVTQSSRYLVKRTGEKVFLECVQDMDHENMFWYRQDPGLGLRLIYFSYDVKMKEKGDIPEGYSVSREKKERFSLILESASTNQTSMYLCASSFDRAELTYEQYFGPGTRLTVT.

This chain connects TRBV10-3 to TRBJ1-1; possibly TRBD1 for D (6 bases). V shed 7 bases and J shed 1 base, with 10 bases lying between them. CDR1 is ENHRY, CDR2 SYGVKD, per germline. There are 13 residues in the CDR3. The chain's CDR3 is CAITGQSNTEAFF. DNA for the CDR3: TGTGCCATCACGGGACAATCGAACACTGAAGCTTTCTTT.

The chain recombines TRBV27 with TRBJ1-6, with 9 bases identical to TRBD1. The CDR3 is made up of 15 amino acids. Germline CDR1 reads MNHEY; CDR2 reads SMNVEV (reference sequence). The V gene end was trimmed by 5 bases and the J gene end by 9 bases; junction bases not matched to a gene: 8. The CDR3: CASSIMTGGGSPLHF. The CDR3 DNA follows: TGTGCCAGCAGTATTATGACAGGGGGTGGTTCACCCCTCCACTTT.

The CDR3 loop is CASSFRVGEQFF. As DNA, the CDR3 is TGTGCCAGCAGCTTTCGTGTCGGTGAGCAGTTCTTC. The V call is TRBV5-6, the J call TRBJ2-1; D call uncertain. CDR1 is SGHDT and CDR2 is YYEEEE in the germline V gene. Between the trimmed V and J ends, which lost 2 bases and 9 bases, there was a span of 9 bases. This CDR3 contains 12 residues.

This rearrangement joins TRBV9 to TRBJ1-5, with 7 nucleotides matching TRBD1. Per the germline V gene, CDR1 is SGDLS and CDR2 is YYNGEE. V trimming: 3 bases; J trimming: 10 bases; junction bases outside the gene matches: 7. The CDR3 extends over 13 amino acids. The CDR3 bases are TGTGCCAGCAGCGGGGACAGTCCCTCCCCCCAGCATTTT. It specifies CASSGDSPSPQHF. Complete variable domain (other parts from reference TRBV9 and TRBJ1-5): DSGVTQTPKHLITATGQRVTLRCSPRSGDLSVYWYQQSLDQGLQFLIQYYNGEERAKGNILERFSAQQFPDLHSELNLSSLELGDSALYFCASSGDSPSPQHFGDGTRLSIL.

The chain is built from TRBV19 and TRBJ1-2; TRBD1 might be the D (5 bases). The V and J ends lost 3 bases and 4 bases respectively, with 15 bases between them. Germline loops: CDR1 LNHDA, CDR2 SQIVND (reference sequence). CDR3 length: 15 residues. The CDR3 DNA sequence: TGTGCCAGTAGTATCCAAGGGGCGCGAGGCTATGGCTACACCTTC. Residues: CASSIQGARGYGYTF.

The chain joins TRBV5-1 to TRBJ2-3; D is ambiguous. Germline V gene sequence: CDR1 SGHRS, CDR2 YFSETQ. CDR3 size: 17 residues. V lost 0 bases, J lost 0 bases, and 14 bases lay in between. This CDR3 is CASSLGALATSTDTQYF. The DNA for the CDR3 is TGCGCCAGCAGCTTGGGGGCTTTGGCGACCAGCACAGATACGCAGTATTTT. Full variable domain (outside the CDR3, taken from reference TRBV5-1 and TRBJ2-3): KAGVTQTPRYLIKTRGQQVTLSCSPISGHRSVSWYQQTPGQGLQFLFEYFSETQRNKGNFPGRFSGRQFSNSRSEMNVSTLELGDSALYLCASSLGALATSTDTQYFGPGTRLTVL.

A few counts support this clone. The V gene is TRBV6-2 or TRBV6-3, the J gene TRBJ2-7; 8 bases fit TRBD2. Germline V gene data show CDR1 as MNHEY and CDR2 as SVGEGT. The CDR3 is 14 residues long. The V segment lost 5 bases and the J segment 3 bases; nucleotides outside the gene matches: 6. The CDR3 protein is CASSPRRGDYEQYF. The DNA for the CDR3 is TGTGCCAGCAGTCCCCGGCGGGGGGACTACGAGCAGTACTTC.

This clone was observed once. The CDR3 reads CASSLTGGINYGYTF. The CDR3 DNA sequence: TGTGCCAGCAGCTTAACAGGGGGGATTAACTATGGCTACACCTTC. The chain joins TRBV11-2 to TRBJ1-2, with TRBD1 matching 8 bases. Germline V gives CDR1 SGHAT, CDR2 FQNNGV. The CDR3 runs 15 residues. V trimming: 2 bases; J trimming: 1 base; junction bases outside the gene matches: 3.

CDR3 loop: CAWSGTGMSQPQHF. CDR3 bases: TGTGCCTGGAGTGGTACGGGAATGTCACAGCCCCAGCATTTT. This chain links TRBV30 with TRBJ1-5, with no clear D. The CDR3 spans 14 residues. The V end was cut by 1 base, the J end by 7 bases, with 14 bases between. The V gene's germline CDR1 is GTSNPN and CDR2 SVGIG (reference sequence).

This sequence joins TRBV2 and TRBJ1-2; TRBD1 matches at 7 bases. The CDR3 loop spans 13 amino acids. CDR1 is SNHLY and CDR2 is FYNNEI in the germline V gene. With 3 bases clipped from V and 4 bases from J, the junction kept 2 bases outside the gene matches. The CDR3 DNA reads as TGTGCCAGCAGTGATCCAGGGGGCTATGGCTACACCTTC. It encodes CASSDPGGYGYTF.

This clone has more than one count but fewer than ten. The gene calls are TRBV5-1 and TRBJ2-7; 9 nucleotides agree with TRBD2. Germline V gene lookup returns CDR1 SGHRS and CDR2 YFSETQ. The CDR3 has 14 amino acids. The ends lost 5 bases at V and 3 bases at J; junction bases unmatched: 6. The DNA for the CDR3 is TGCGCCAGCAGGGAGGGACTAGCAGTCTACGAGCAGTACTTC. It encodes CASREGLAVYEQYF.

Worth noting for this clone: Likely a read error: the CDR3 ends without its conserved phenylalanine or tryptophan. The chain recombines TRBV7-2 with TRBJ1-2; TRBD1 is a possible D gene (6 bases). The CDR3 extends over 15 amino acids. Trimming took off 5 bases at V and 2 bases at J, with 15 bases between the two ends. The germline gives CDR1 SGHTA, CDR2 FQGNSA. CDR3 amino acids: CASSPSGAGNYGYTL. The CDR3 coding sequence is TGTGCCAGCAGCCCCTCAGGGGCAGGCAACTATGGCTACACCCTC.

The chain uses TRBV6-5 and TRBJ2-7; 12 nucleotides match TRBD2. This CDR3 is 14 amino acids long. After removal of 5 bases from V and 3 bases from J, the junction contained 2 bases not matched to a gene. In germline, CDR1 is MNHEY, CDR2 SVGAGI. This chain's CDR3 is CASSRTSGNYEQYV. The CDR3 bases are TGTGCCAGCAGTCGGACTAGCGGGAACTACGAGCAGTACGTC.